A selection of T cell receptor beta chains follows, all from one sample in a study of human T cells and chemical hapten exposure. MiXCR, run by TCRdb on the RACE reads, gives a single entry per CDR3 protein. In the table there are about 380,000 distinct CDR3 sequences, 5% to 6.5% of which are singletons. Sequenced here: whole blood, sampled in connection with sensitization to the hapten diphenylcyclopropenone (DPC). Every receptor here comes from a woman aged 45-65 years with alopecia areata. Some clones in this sample may be carry-over from other donors' samples. The conserved cysteine and the conserved F or W are not part of the CDR3 here.

v_call,cdr3_aa
TRBV6-1,ASSEKVVEGADTQY
TRBV30,AWTQGGEQF
TRBV30,AWGYSYNEQF
TRBV27,ASTTARREGTSYGYT
TRBV7-2,ASSLNLVYSNQPQH
TRBV6-2/TRBV6-3,ASSPNHDEQF
TRBV7-2,ASSFRRSNSPLH
TRBV6-2/TRBV6-3,ASSYSGNEQF
TRBV10-3,ASRLEPNYEQF
TRBV4-3,ASSRDRATGELF
TRBV6-5,ASSWDGTDTQY
TRBV10-3,AISEGNSEQY
TRBV12-3/TRBV12-4,ASRPTVGPYNEQF
TRBV4-3,ASSQDRGYNYGYT
TRBV6-1,ASPSQGRDFDTEAF